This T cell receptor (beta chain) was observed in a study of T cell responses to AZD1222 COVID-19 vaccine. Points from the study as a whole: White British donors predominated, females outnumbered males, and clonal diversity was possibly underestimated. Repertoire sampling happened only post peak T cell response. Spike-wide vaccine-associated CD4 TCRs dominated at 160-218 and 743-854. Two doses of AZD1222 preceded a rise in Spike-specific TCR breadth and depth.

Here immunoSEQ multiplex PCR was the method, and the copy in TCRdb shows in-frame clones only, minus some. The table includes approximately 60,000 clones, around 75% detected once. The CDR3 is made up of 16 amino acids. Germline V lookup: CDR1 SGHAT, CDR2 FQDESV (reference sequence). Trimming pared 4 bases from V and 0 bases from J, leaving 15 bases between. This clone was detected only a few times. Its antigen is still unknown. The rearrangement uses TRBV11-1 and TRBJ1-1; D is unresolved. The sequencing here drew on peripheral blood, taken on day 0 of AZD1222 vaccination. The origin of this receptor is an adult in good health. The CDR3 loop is CASSSASGHMNTEAFF. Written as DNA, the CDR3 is TGTGCCAGCAGCTCCGCCTCCGGGCACATGAACACTGAAGCTTTCTTT.